This is a list of T cell receptor beta chains from one sample in a study of blood T cell repertoires in COVID-19. Some clones are missing from TCRdb's copy, which holds only in-frame ones; the method was immunoSEQ multiplex PCR. Of 110,000 to 150,000 clones in the sample, about 80% were seen once. The source material was peripheral blood. The receptors were sampled from a human donor in a cohort sampled during active COVID-19. Both conserved end residues are part of each CDR3. Fields, in order: clone size, J gene, D gene, V gene, CDR3 protein, CDR3 DNA. A D gene is named only where the DNA matches it firmly. A clone size is listed for some rows: how often the clone was seen (once, few, many), or a class if it is expanded.

size: .
J: TRBJ1-2
D: .
V: TRBV20-1
CDR3: CSAHRVYGYTF
DNA: TGCAGTGCTCACAGGGTTTATGGCTACACCTTC

size: .
J: TRBJ1-1
D: .
V: TRBV7-8
CDR3: CASSFIQGNTEAFF
DNA: TGTGCCAGCAGCTTTATTCAGGGGAACACTGAAGCTTTCTTT

size: few
J: TRBJ2-7
D: TRBD1
V: TRBV7-2
CDR3: CASSLRQGSHEQYF
DNA: TGTGCCAGCAGCTTACGACAGGGTTCCCACGAGCAGTACTTC

size: .
J: TRBJ2-7
D: TRBD1
V: TRBV5-1
CDR3: CASSVHWGQGKYEQYF
DNA: TGCGCCAGCAGCGTCCATTGGGGACAGGGGAAATACGAGCAGTACTTC

size: .
J: TRBJ1-5
D: .
V: TRBV7-9
CDR3: CASSSRGSNQPQHF
DNA: TGTGCCAGCAGCTCAAGAGGTAGCAATCAGCCCCAGCATTTT

size: .
J: TRBJ2-3
D: .
V: TRBV11-2
CDR3: CASTLGGDTQYF
DNA: TGTGCCAGCACCCTCGGGGGAGATACGCAGTATTTT

size: .
J: TRBJ2-7
D: TRBD2
V: TRBV29-1
CDR3: CSVARGGIEQYF
DNA: TGCAGCGTTGCCCGGGGGGGAATCGAGCAGTACTTC

size: .
J: TRBJ2-7
D: .
V: TRBV27
CDR3: CASSRLGLYEQYF
DNA: TGTGCCAGCAGCCGCTTGGGGCTCTACGAGCAGTACTTC

size: .
J: TRBJ2-3
D: TRBD2
V: TRBV29-1
CDR3: CSVRLAQARDTQYF
DNA: TGCAGCGTCAGACTAGCTCAAGCAAGAGATACGCAGTATTTT

size: .
J: TRBJ2-7
D: .
V: TRBV23-1
CDR3: CASSLFMGPFVPDYYEQYF
DNA: TGCGCCAGCAGTCTTTTTATGGGGCCTTTTGTCCCCGATTACTACGAGCAGTACTTC

size: .
J: TRBJ1-1
D: TRBD1
V: TRBV2
CDR3: CASSLGQGNTEAFF
DNA: TGTGCCAGCAGTTTGGGACAGGGGAACACTGAAGCTTTCTTT

size: .
J: TRBJ2-2
D: .
V: TRBV5-4
CDR3: CASSLVPGGELFF
DNA: TGTGCCAGCAGCTTGGTTCCGGGCGGGGAGCTGTTTTTT

size: .
J: TRBJ2-5
D: TRBD2
V: TRBV7-2
CDR3: CASSRWATSGGATQETQYF
DNA: TGTGCCAGCAGCCGTTGGGCTACTAGCGGGGGGGCAACCCAAGAGACCCAGTACTTC

size: .
J: TRBJ2-7
D: TRBD1
V: TRBV11-2
CDR3: CASSSRQGIVEQYF
DNA: TGTGCCAGCAGTTCCCGACAGGGGATCGTCGAGCAGTACTTC

size: few
J: TRBJ2-1
D: .
V: TRBV10-3
CDR3: CAISESVRGNEQFF
DNA: TGTGCCATCAGTGAGTCGGTCAGGGGCAATGAGCAGTTCTTC

size: .
J: TRBJ1-3
D: .
V: TRBV9
CDR3: CASSAYSSDTIYF
DNA: TGTGCCAGCAGCGCCTACTCCTCGGACACCATATATTTT

size: once
J: TRBJ1-2
D: .
V: TRBV19
CDR3: CASSTRDFFDYTF
DNA: TGTGCCAGTAGTACCCGGGACTTCTTTGATTACACCTTC

size: .
J: TRBJ1-1
D: TRBD1
V: TRBV11-1
CDR3: CASSLRQGTEAFF
DNA: TGTGCCAGCAGCCTGCGACAGGGGACTGAAGCTTTCTTT

size: .
J: TRBJ1-2
D: .
V: TRBV6-5
CDR3: CASRADGDYGYTF
DNA: TGTGCCAGCAGGGCGGACGGGGACTATGGCTACACCTTC

size: .
J: TRBJ1-5
D: TRBD1
V: TRBV5-5
CDR3: CASSDRDQPQHF
DNA: TGTGCCAGCAGCGACAGGGATCAGCCCCAGCATTTT

size: .
J: TRBJ2-1
D: TRBD2
V: TRBV3-1/TRBV3-2
CDR3: CASSALAGGFGEQFF
DNA: TGTGCCAGCAGCGCACTAGCGGGGGGCTTCGGTGAGCAGTTCTTC

size: .
J: TRBJ2-7
D: TRBD1
V: TRBV25-1
CDR3: CASSVPITGGSSSYEQYF
DNA: TGTGCCAGCAGTGTACCCATCACAGGGGGCTCAAGCTCCTACGAGCAGTACTTC

size: few
J: TRBJ1-1
D: TRBD1
V: TRBV10-3
CDR3: CAISADDRGNTEAFF
DNA: TGTGCCATCAGTGCGGATGACAGGGGGAACACTGAAGCTTTCTTT

size: .
J: TRBJ1-6
D: .
V: TRBV3-1/TRBV3-2
CDR3: CASSQDHRALNSPLHF
DNA: TGTGCCAGCAGCCAAGATCACAGGGCCCTCAATTCACCCCTCCACTTT

size: .
J: TRBJ1-1
D: .
V: TRBV11-2
CDR3: CASSLDLMGRLWTEAFF
DNA: TGTGCCAGCAGCTTAGACCTGATGGGCCGTCTATGGACTGAAGCTTTCTTT

size: .
J: TRBJ2-2
D: TRBD1
V: TRBV5-1
CDR3: CASSRDRGDTGELFF
DNA: TGCGCCAGCAGCCGAGACAGGGGAGACACCGGGGAGCTGTTTTTT

size: .
J: TRBJ1-6
D: TRBD1
V: TRBV19
CDR3: CASSIQRQGTSPLHF
DNA: TGTGCCAGTAGTATACAGCGACAGGGAACTTCACCCCTCCACTTT

size: .
J: TRBJ2-2
D: .
V: TRBV6-5
CDR3: CASSSSIGELFF
DNA: TGTGCCAGCAGCTCGAGTATCGGGGAGCTGTTTTTT

size: few
J: TRBJ2-1
D: TRBD2
V: TRBV3-1/TRBV3-2
CDR3: CASSQTGTSGGNEQFF
DNA: TGTGCCAGCAGCCAGACTGGGACTAGCGGGGGGAATGAGCAGTTCTTC

size: .
J: TRBJ1-2
D: .
V: TRBV28
CDR3: CASRGGRANYGYTF
DNA: TGTGCCAGCAGGGGGGGAAGGGCTAACTATGGCTACACCTTC

size: .
J: TRBJ2-7
D: .
V: TRBV25-1
CDR3: CASSTLYEQYF
DNA: TGTGCCAGCAGTACACTATACGAGCAGTACTTC

size: .
J: TRBJ1-4
D: .
V: TRBV5-6
CDR3: CASSRRGKGEKLFF
DNA: TGTGCCAGCAGCCGACGGGGTAAGGGTGAAAAACTGTTTTTT

size: few
J: TRBJ2-3
D: .
V: TRBV7-3
CDR3: CASSHGGQSTDTQYF
DNA: TGTGCCAGCAGCCATGGAGGGCAAAGCACAGATACGCAGTATTTT

size: once
J: TRBJ2-1
D: .
V: TRBV6-5
CDR3: CATVAQGRNYNEQFF
DNA: TGTGCCACCGTGGCCCAAGGGAGAAATTACAATGAGCAGTTCTTC

size: .
J: TRBJ2-3
D: TRBD2
V: TRBV19
CDR3: CASTPPRLAGVVDTQYF
DNA: TGTGCCAGTACCCCCCCGAGACTAGCGGGGGTGGTAGATACGCAGTATTTT

size: once
J: TRBJ2-6
D: .
V: TRBV9
CDR3: CASSVGQSGANVLTF
DNA: TGTGCCAGCAGCGTCGGACAGTCTGGGGCCAACGTCCTGACTTTC

size: .
J: TRBJ1-4
D: TRBD1
V: TRBV2
CDR3: CASREGQGHEKLFF
DNA: TGTGCCAGCAGGGAGGGACAGGGACATGAAAAACTGTTTTTT

size: once
J: TRBJ2-5
D: .
V: TRBV11-2
CDR3: CASRRPGTPRETQYF
DNA: TGTGCCAGCAGACGCCCCGGGACACCTAGAGAGACCCAGTACTTC

size: .
J: TRBJ2-5
D: TRBD1
V: TRBV18
CDR3: CASSPDRVGETQYF
DNA: TGTGCCAGCTCACCTGACAGGGTCGGAGAGACCCAGTACTTC

size: .
J: TRBJ1-5
D: .
V: TRBV12-2
CDR3: CASRLQGDSNQPQHF
DNA: TGTGCAAGTCGCCTACAGGGGGATAGCAATCAGCCCCAGCATTTT

size: .
J: TRBJ2-7
D: .
V: TRBV18
CDR3: CASSPLDKPLSGEQYF
DNA: TGTGCCAGCTCACCCCTGGACAAACCACTATCGGGCGAGCAGTACTTC

size: .
J: TRBJ2-1
D: TRBD1
V: TRBV25-1
CDR3: CASRPETGAYNEQFF
DNA: TGTGCCAGCAGGCCGGAGACAGGGGCCTACAATGAGCAGTTCTTC

size: .
J: TRBJ2-7
D: TRBD1
V: TRBV5-8
CDR3: CASSLGQGIDEQYF
DNA: TGTGCCAGCAGCCTGGGACAGGGTATCGACGAGCAGTACTTC

size: .
J: TRBJ1-1
D: TRBD1
V: TRBV5-5
CDR3: CASSPSGTANTEAFF
DNA: TGTGCCAGCAGCCCCTCCGGGACAGCGAACACTGAAGCTTTCTTT

size: .
J: TRBJ2-7
D: TRBD1
V: TRBV27
CDR3: CASSPPGQTYEQYF
DNA: TGTGCCAGCAGTCCCCCGGGACAGACCTACGAGCAGTACTTC

size: .
J: TRBJ2-7
D: TRBD1
V: TRBV2
CDR3: CASRRTGESEQYF
DNA: TGTGCCAGCAGGCGGACAGGGGAGAGCGAGCAGTACTTC

size: .
J: TRBJ2-4
D: TRBD1
V: TRBV18
CDR3: CASSPLNADRTKNIQYF
DNA: TGTGCCAGCTCACCCTTAAACGCGGACAGGACGAAAAACATTCAGTACTTC

size: .
J: TRBJ2-5
D: TRBD2
V: TRBV10-3
CDR3: CAIRGGRGDQETQYF
DNA: TGTGCCATCCGGGGCGGACGGGGGGACCAAGAGACCCAGTACTTC

size: .
J: TRBJ2-1
D: TRBD1
V: TRBV19
CDR3: CASSTHRDRGSSEQFF
DNA: TGTGCCAGTAGTACCCACCGGGACAGGGGCTCTAGTGAGCAGTTCTTC

size: .
J: TRBJ1-2
D: TRBD1
V: TRBV5-1
CDR3: CASSPTGSGYTF
DNA: TGCGCCAGCAGCCCGACAGGGAGTGGCTACACCTTC

size: .
J: TRBJ2-7
D: .
V: TRBV11-2
CDR3: CASSPIQGSYEQYF
DNA: TGTGCCAGCAGCCCAATACAGGGTTCGTACGAGCAGTACTTC

size: few
J: TRBJ1-3
D: TRBD1
V: TRBV3-1/TRBV3-2
CDR3: CASSRRQGRGGNTIYF
DNA: TGTGCCAGCAGCCGCCGACAGGGTCGGGGGGGAAACACCATATATTTT